The 25 T cell receptor beta chains presented below share a single source sample, sequenced in a study of response to subunit inactivated influenza vaccine. TCRdb passed the RT-PCR reads through MiXCR, listing each CDR3 protein once. Altogether approximately 530,000 distinct CDR3 sequences are present, approximately 7.8% being singletons, with the ten largest covering under 15%. Source: PBMCs from blood, taken less than 30 months after vaccination. These receptors all stem from a man aged 45 to 70 who received an inactivated influenza vaccine.

Ten or more counts support this clonotype. The chain is built from TRBV15 and TRBJ1-3; D is uncertain. The V end lost 8 bases, the J end lost 2 bases, and 13 bases lay between the germline ends. The CDR3 totals 14 residues. Germline values: CDR1 LNHNV, CDR2 YYDKDF (reference sequence). CDR3 in amino acids: CATYARPTGNTIYF. The CDR3 region has the DNA TGTGCCACCTACGCGAGGCCCACTGGAAACACCATATATTTT.

This clonotype was observed many times. The chain uses TRBV12-3 or TRBV12-4 and TRBJ2-1; D gene ambiguous. The CDR3 is 16 amino acids. V was shortened by 3 bases and J by 5 bases, with 17 bases between the two germline ends. The CDR3 spells CASSLRRSGAHNEQFF. As DNA, the CDR3 is TGTGCCAGCAGTTTGAGGCGATCAGGAGCTCACAATGAGCAGTTCTTC.

The gene calls are TRBV9 and TRBJ2-3; 8 bases are shared with TRBD2. V lost 0 bases to trimming and J lost 6 bases; unmatched junction nucleotides: 9. Germline-derived CDR1 and CDR2 are SGDLS and YYNGEE. The CDR3 extends over 16 amino acids. The CDR3 reads CASSVATRGVGDTQYF. The CDR3 DNA follows: TGTGCCAGCAGCGTAGCTACGCGGGGGGTTGGGGATACGCAGTATTTT.

This clonotype was counted only a few times. The rearrangement uses TRBV25-1 and TRBJ2-3, with TRBD2 identical over 14 bases. The CDR3 covers 17 residues. Germline lookup yields CDR1 MGHDK and CDR2 SYGVNS. The V and J ends lost 3 bases and 3 bases, in that order; junction bases with no gene match: 5. This CDR3 is CASSEGLAGARTDTQYF. The DNA for the CDR3 is TGTGCCAGCAGTGAGGGACTAGCGGGAGCTAGGACAGATACGCAGTATTTT.

This clonotype was counted many times. This chain uses TRBV12-3 or TRBV12-4 with TRBJ1-1, with D tentatively TRBD1 (6 bases). The CDR3 is 13 amino acids. The ends were cut back, 6 bases at V and 6 bases at J, with 14 bases in the middle. In DNA form, the CDR3 reads TGTGCCAGCAGCAAAGCGGGGGGCCCTGAAGCTTTCTTT. Translation gives CASSKAGGPEAFF.

In this sample, this clonotype turned up a few times. This chain joins TRBV20-1 and TRBJ2-1; 8 bases match TRBD2. The V segment lost 6 bases and the J segment 10 bases; nucleotides outside the gene matches: 17. This CDR3 is 15 amino acids long. Germline-derived CDR1 and CDR2 are DFQATT and SNEGSKA (reference sequence). The CDR3 bases are TGCAGTGCCTCCCCACGGGGCGGGAGGAGGGACGAGCAGTTCTTC. This translates into CSASPRGGRRDEQFF.

The table lists this clonotype with many counts. CDR3 bases: TGTGCCTGGAGTGTGGGGGAGACCCAGTACTTC. Translating it yields CAWSVGETQYF. The chain has TRBV30 and TRBJ2-5, with unresolved D. The CDR3 has 11 residues. Deletions cut 0 bases from V and 5 bases from J, with 4 bases between. The germline gives CDR1 GTSNPN, CDR2 SVGIG (reference sequence).

This chain uses TRBV7-2 with TRBJ1-1; D possibly corresponds to TRBD1 (6 bases). The CDR3 consists of 14 residues. Trimming took 6 bases from V and 1 from J, leaving 12 bases between them. Germline loops: CDR1 SGHTA, CDR2 FQGNSA. As DNA, the CDR3 is TGTGCCAGCAGAAACAGGGTGGGGAACACTGAAGCTTTCTTT. Its translation is CASRNRVGNTEAFF.

The chain uses TRBV5-6 and TRBJ2-1; maybe TRBD2 (6 bases). Germline-derived CDR1 and CDR2 are SGHDT and YYEEEE. Trimming stripped 7 bases from V and 3 bases from J, with 17 bases between. The CDR3 totals 15 residues. The CDR3 coding sequence is TGTGCCAGCGGCCCCGGGACTCGCGTCTACAATGAGCAGTTCTTC. Its translation is CASGPGTRVYNEQFF.

The sample holds a few counts of this clonotype. The gene calls are TRBV29-1 and TRBJ2-2, with D perhaps matching TRBD2 (5 bases). This CDR3 comprises 12 residues. CDR1 is SQVTM, CDR2 ANQGSEA, per germline. Here the CDR3 DNA reads TGCACCGCACGGGGAAACACCGGGGAGCTGTTTTTT. Translated, it gives CTARGNTGELFF.

Ten or more counts support this clonotype. J is TRBJ2-7 and V is TRBV6-5; D is undetermined. This CDR3 contains 14 residues. The V and J ends lost 2 bases and 0 bases respectively, with 8 bases between them. Germline CDR1 MNHEY, CDR2 SVGAGI. The CDR3 protein is CASSYEGSSYEQYF. Here the CDR3 DNA reads TGTGCCAGCAGTTACGAAGGAAGCTCCTACGAGCAGTACTTC.

In nucleotides, the CDR3 is TGCAGTGCTAGTCCACATAGCACAGATACGCAGTATTTT. This translates into CSASPHSTDTQYF. V is TRBV20-1 and J is TRBJ2-3; unclear D gene. Germline V lookup: CDR1 DFQATT, CDR2 SNEGSKA (reference sequence). This CDR3 has 13 amino acids. Trimming stripped 3 bases from V and 0 bases from J, with 7 bases between.

This clonotype occurred a few times. The chain joins TRBV6-1 to TRBJ2-7; D is possibly TRBD1 (7 bases). The V gene lost 6 bases and the J gene lost 0 bases, with 12 bases spanning the gap. CDR1 is MNHNS, CDR2 SASEGT, per germline. This CDR3 comprises 14 residues. The CDR3 bases are TGTGCCAGCAGGCGGGGACAGCTCTCCTACGAGCAGTACTTC. Residues: CASRRGQLSYEQYF.

Only a few counts were recorded for this clonotype. The genes are TRBV11-2 and TRBJ2-5, with D perhaps matching TRBD1 or TRBD2 (5 bases each). The germline V and J ends were trimmed by 5 bases and 4 bases, with 17 bases remaining between them. CDR1 is SGHAT and CDR2 is FQNNGV in the germline V gene. This CDR3 spans 15 amino acids. CDR3 bases: TGTGCCAGCAGCCCGGGACCGACTGGTGGAGAGACCCAGTACTTC. Translation gives CASSPGPTGGETQYF.

The CDR3 reads CATSRDFGFSTDTQYF. In DNA form, the CDR3 reads TGTGCCACCAGCAGAGATTTCGGATTCAGCACAGATACGCAGTATTTT. The chain links TRBV15 to TRBJ2-3, with unresolved D. Germline CDR1 LNHNV, CDR2 YYDKDF (reference sequence). Trimming shortened V by 0 bases and J by 0 bases, and 10 bases separated the two germline ends. The CDR3 extends over 16 amino acids. Combining the CDR3 with reference TRBV15 and TRBJ2-3 gives the whole variable domain DAMVIQNPRYQVTQFGKPVTLSCSQTLNHNVMYWYQQKSSQAPKLLFHYYDKDFNNEADTPDNFQSRRPNTSFCFLDIRSPGLGDTAMYLCATSRDFGFSTDTQYFGPGTRLTVL.

J is TRBJ1-1 and V is TRBV3-1; the D is unclear. The germline gives CDR1 LGHDT, CDR2 YNNKEL (reference sequence). V gave up 1 base and J gave up 1 base, with 7 bases separating them. The CDR3 covers 14 residues. CDR3 sequence: CASSQGLANTEAFF. As DNA, the CDR3 is TGTGCCAGCAGCCAAGGTTTGGCGAACACTGAAGCTTTCTTT.

The chain employs TRBV5-1 and TRBJ1-3; possibly TRBD1 for D (5 bases). Trimming removed 0 bases from V and 4 bases from J, with 11 bases in between. In germline, CDR1 is SGHRS, CDR2 YFSETQ. There are 15 residues in the CDR3. CDR3 nucleotide sequence: TGCGCCAGCAGCTTGGGCGGAGGGGACGGAAACACCATATATTTT. Translating gives CASSLGGGDGNTIYF.

This clonotype showed up many times. CDR3 in DNA: TGTGCCAGCAGCTCAGAAGGGTCCGGGGCAGATACGCAGTATTTT. Translation: CASSSEGSGADTQYF. The genes are TRBV11-1 and TRBJ2-3; tentatively, D is TRBD2 (5 bases). V lost 4 bases and J 4 bases, leaving 15 bases between the germline ends. This CDR3 contains 15 residues. Germline V lookup: CDR1 SGHAT, CDR2 FQDESV (reference sequence).

In this sample, this clonotype turned up many times. This sequence joins TRBV12-3 or TRBV12-4 and TRBJ2-3; TRBD2 matches at 11 bases. The CDR3 spans 17 residues. V shed 3 bases and J 6 bases; nucleotides not matched to a gene: 11. For the CDR3, the DNA is TGTGCCAGCAGTTTTGGGGGTAGCGGGAGGGCCGGTGATACGCAGTATTTT. Translated, it gives CASSFGGSGRAGDTQYF.

This clonotype occurred a few times. The V call is TRBV6-5, the J call TRBJ1-1; tentatively, D is TRBD1 (5 bases). The CDR3 totals 14 residues. The germline V gene encodes CDR1 MNHEY and CDR2 SVGAGI. Trimming shortened V by 1 base and J by 1 base, and 7 bases separated the two germline ends. In DNA form, the CDR3 reads TGTGCCAGCAGTTACTTCACAGGGAACACTGAAGCTTTCTTT. Its translation: CASSYFTGNTEAFF.

This clonotype was seen at least ten times. V usage is TRBV29-1 and J usage is TRBJ2-3; D perhaps matches TRBD2 (6 bases). V was pared by 4 bases and J by 0 bases, with 14 bases between. Germline assignment: CDR1 SQVTM and CDR2 ANQGSEA. The CDR3 extends over 15 amino acids. CDR3 protein: CSVGVTRTSTDTQYF. The CDR3 bases are TGCAGCGTTGGGGTGACTAGAACTAGCACAGATACGCAGTATTTT.

This clonotype was picked up many times. J is TRBJ1-1 and V is TRBV7-9; TRBD1 matches at 7 bases. The V segment lost 6 bases and the J segment 8 bases; nucleotides outside the gene matches: 6. Per germline, CDR1 SEHNR and CDR2 FQNEAQ (reference sequence). The CDR3 consists of 12 residues. The DNA for the CDR3 is TGTGCCAGCAGGCGAAGACAGGGAGAAGCTTTCTTT. Its protein is CASRRRQGEAFF.

This clonotype appeared a few times. The V gene is TRBV5-5, the J gene TRBJ1-4, with D possibly matching TRBD1 (5 bases). Per the germline V gene, CDR1 is SGHKS and CDR2 is YYEKEE (reference sequence). V gave up 3 bases and J gave up 5 bases, with 14 bases separating them. The CDR3 consists of 15 residues. CDR3 in DNA: TGTGCCAGCAGCTGGTCTCCAGGGAACAATGAAAAACTGTTTTTT. This codes for CASSWSPGNNEKLFF.

In this sample, this clonotype turned up many times. The CDR3 DNA reads TGTGCCAGCAGCTTAGATGGGGGCGCTGAAGCTTTCTTT. Encoded protein: CASSLDGGAEAFF. The gene calls are TRBV11-2 and TRBJ1-1; a weak D match, TRBD1 (6 bases). V was shortened by 0 bases and J by 6 bases, with 8 bases between the two germline ends. There are 13 residues in the CDR3. CDR1 is SGHAT and CDR2 is FQNNGV in the germline V gene.

Many counts were recorded for this clonotype. V gene TRBV2 combines with J gene TRBJ2-1; TRBD2 aligns across 10 bases. This CDR3 contains 16 residues. V was pared by 4 bases and J by 15 bases, with 18 bases of the junction left unmatched. Per germline, CDR1 SNHLY and CDR2 FYNNEI. In nucleotides, the CDR3 is TGTGCCAGCAGTGGGAGGAAGGTAGCGGGAGGACTAAAGGGGTTCTTC. Protein sequence: CASSGRKVAGGLKGFF.